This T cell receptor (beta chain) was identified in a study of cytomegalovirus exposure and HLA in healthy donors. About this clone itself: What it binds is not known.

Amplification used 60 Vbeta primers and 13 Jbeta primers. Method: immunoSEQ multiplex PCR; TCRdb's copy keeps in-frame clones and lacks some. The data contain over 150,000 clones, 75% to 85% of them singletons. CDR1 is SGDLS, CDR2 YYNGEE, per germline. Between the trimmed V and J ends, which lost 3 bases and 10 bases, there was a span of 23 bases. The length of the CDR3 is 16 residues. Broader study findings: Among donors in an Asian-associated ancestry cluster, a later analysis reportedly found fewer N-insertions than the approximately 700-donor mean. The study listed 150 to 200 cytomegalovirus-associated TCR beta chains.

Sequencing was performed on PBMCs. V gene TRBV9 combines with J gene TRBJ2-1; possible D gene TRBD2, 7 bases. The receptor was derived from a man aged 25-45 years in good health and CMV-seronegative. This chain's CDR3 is CASSADRPRGGGEQFF. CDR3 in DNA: TGTGCCAGCAGCGCAGATAGACCTAGGGGGGGAGGGGAGCAGTTCTTC.